The 8 T cell receptor beta chains reported below all come from one sample, sequenced in a study of blood T cell repertoires in COVID-19. Assay used: immunoSEQ multiplex PCR; TCRdb lists only in-frame clones, some missing. The profile shows around 200,000 clones, roughly 85% of them singletons. Sequenced input: peripheral blood. Source of these receptors: a woman younger than 30 who had recovered from COVID-19.

The chain is built from TRBV2 and TRBJ2-2; a possible D gene is TRBD1 (5 bases). Per germline, CDR1 SNHLY and CDR2 FYNNEI. CDR3 length equals 16 residues. The germline V and J ends were trimmed by 0 bases and 7 bases, with 15 bases remaining between them. CDR3 amino acids: CASSEAPGSQGGELFF. As DNA, the CDR3 is TGTGCCAGCAGTGAAGCCCCAGGTAGCCAGGGCGGGGAGCTGTTTTTT.

V is TRBV6-2 or TRBV6-3 and J is TRBJ1-1; TRBD1 matches 7 bases. Germline CDR1 and CDR2: MNHEY and SVGEGT. The V segment lost 0 bases and the J segment 0 bases; nucleotides outside the gene matches: 13. The CDR3 is 19 residues long. The CDR3 sequence is CASSYSKDPGGTMNTEAFF. CDR3 coding DNA: TGTGCCAGCAGTTACTCGAAGGATCCAGGGGGGACCATGAACACTGAAGCTTTCTTT.

As concerns this clone: One end of the junction is discordant with germline, which a read error may explain. The V gene is TRBV10-3, the J gene TRBJ2-3, with 9 nucleotides matching TRBD2. The germline CDR1 and CDR2 sequences are ENHRY and SYGVKD. The CDR3 contains 14 residues. CDR3 coding DNA: TGTGCCATCAGTTTGACTAGCGGATATGGGACGCATTATTTT. It codes for CAISLTSGYGTHYF.

The chain employs TRBV6-6 and TRBJ2-1; 9 bases fit TRBD2. The J segment lost 7 bases and the V segment lost 5 bases, leaving 6 bases of the junction unmatched. The germline V gene has CDR1 MNHNY and CDR2 SVGAGI (reference sequence). The CDR3 totals 14 residues. For the CDR3, the DNA is TGTGCCAGCAGTCAAGGGACTAGCTTGAATGAGCAGTTCTTC. It specifies CASSQGTSLNEQFF.

In this sample, this clone turned up many times. The chain recombines TRBV6-5 with TRBJ2-1; possible D gene TRBD2, 5 bases. Germline assignment: CDR1 MNHEY and CDR2 SVGAGI. Trimming took off 6 bases at V and 2 bases at J, with 11 bases between the two ends. The CDR3 runs to 14 residues. The chain's CDR3 is CASSRGVTYNEQFF. The CDR3 DNA follows: TGTGCCAGCAGCCGGGGAGTTACCTACAATGAGCAGTTCTTC.

The CDR3 DNA reads TGTGCCAGCAGGAACACCGGGACAACGAACACCGGGGAGCTGTTTTTT. Amino acid sequence: CASRNTGTTNTGELFF. The genes are TRBV25-1 and TRBJ2-2, with a weak D call TRBD1 (6 bases). With 6 bases removed from V and 0 bases from J, the gap between germline ends came to 14 bases. Germline V gene sequence: CDR1 MGHDK, CDR2 SYGVNS. The CDR3 sequence is 16 residues long.

This rearrangement joins TRBV30 to TRBJ2-7; D may be TRBD1 (5 bases). The germline CDR1 and CDR2 sequences are GTSNPN and SVGIG (reference sequence). The CDR3 loop spans 13 amino acids. V was shortened by 3 bases and J by 5 bases, with 14 bases between the two germline ends. The DNA for the CDR3 is TGTGCCTGGAGCGAAGGGGCTCGGCACGAGCAGTACTTC. Its protein product is CAWSEGARHEQYF.

This clone occurred a few times. The gene calls are TRBV11-3 and TRBJ2-7, with TRBD2 as a possible D gene (6 bases). V lost 7 bases, J lost 0 bases, and 13 bases lay in between. Germline V gene sequence: CDR1 SGHNT, CDR2 YENEEA. This CDR3 comprises 14 residues. For the CDR3, the DNA is TGTGCCAGCAAAGTCGGGAGCGGCTCCTACGAGCAGTACTTC. Translating it yields CASKVGSGSYEQYF.